These T cell receptor beta chains were read from a single sample in a study of cytomegalovirus exposure and HLA in healthy donors. Libraries were prepared by immunoSEQ multiplex PCR; TCRdb keeps only in-frame clonotypes and omits some of them. The data hold about 190,000 clones, with less than 85% observed a single time. The material sequenced was PBMCs. The receptor source for this set is a man aged 30 to 45 in good health and CMV-seropositive. Each CDR3 is given with its conserved first and last residue. A D gene is named only where the DNA matches it firmly. Clone sizes are given selectively: once, few, many, or a class where the clone is expanded.

J: TRBJ2-5
D: .
V: TRBV5-1
size: .
DNA: TGCGCCAGCAGCCCCGACAGTGTGGAGACCCAGTACTTC
CDR3: CASSPDSVETQYF

J: TRBJ2-7
D: .
V: TRBV4-2
size: few
DNA: TGTGCCAGCAGCCCCCAGACTAGATCCGAGCAGTACTTC
CDR3: CASSPQTRSEQYF

J: TRBJ1-3
D: .
V: TRBV13
size: .
DNA: TGTGCCAGCAGCTCAAGAGACAGGCGGTTTGGCTCTGGAAACACCATATATTTT
CDR3: CASSSRDRRFGSGNTIYF

J: TRBJ2-5
D: .
V: TRBV6-1
size: once
DNA: TGTGCCAGCAGTGAGCAGAGGGGGCGCGGGGCTAGGCAGACCCAGTACTTC
CDR3: CASSEQRGRGARQTQYF

J: TRBJ1-4
D: .
V: TRBV2
size: once
DNA: TGTGCGGGGGGGCAGGTGATTGAAAAACTGTTTTTT
CDR3: CAGGQVIEKLFF

J: TRBJ1-2
D: .
V: TRBV6-5
size: .
DNA: TGTGCCAGCAGACCACAGGGACCTAACTATGGCTACACCTTC
CDR3: CASRPQGPNYGYTF

J: TRBJ1-1
D: .
V: TRBV2
size: .
DNA: TGTGCCAGCAGTGAACAGTCAGGGGCATGGGATACTGAAGCTTTCTTT
CDR3: CASSEQSGAWDTEAFF

J: TRBJ2-1
D: .
V: TRBV7-2
size: many
DNA: TGTGCCAGCAGCTTTCAACTAAAAGGATTAAAGTTCTTC
CDR3: CASSFQLKGLKFF

J: TRBJ2-2
D: TRBD2
V: TRBV28
size: few
DNA: TGTGCCAGCAGGTTAGCGGGAGGGCTTTCCACCGGGGAGCTGTTTTTT
CDR3: CASRLAGGLSTGELFF

J: TRBJ1-2
D: .
V: TRBV2
size: .
DNA: TGTGCCAGCAGTGTAAACAGCTATGGCTACACCTTC
CDR3: CASSVNSYGYTF

J: TRBJ2-1
D: .
V: TRBV27
size: few
DNA: TGTGCCAGCAGTTTAAGGAGCTCCTACAATGAGCAGTTCTTC
CDR3: CASSLRSSYNEQFF

J: TRBJ1-2
D: .
V: TRBV15
size: few
DNA: TGTGCCACCAGCAGAGACAGGGGTGTTAGTGGCTACACCTTC
CDR3: CATSRDRGVSGYTF

J: TRBJ2-3
D: TRBD2
V: TRBV19
size: .
DNA: TGTGCCAGTAAAAAGCGGGGGCGCGCGGAGAGGGAGCAGTATTTT
CDR3: CASKKRGRAEREQYF

J: TRBJ2-4
D: TRBD1
V: TRBV6-4
size: .
DNA: TGTGCCAGCAGTGAGACAGGGCAAAACATTCAGTACTTC
CDR3: CASSETGQNIQYF

J: TRBJ1-2
D: .
V: TRBV6-5
size: .
DNA: TGTGCCAGCAGCCCAGTGGGGCAGGTGAACTATGGCTACACCTTC
CDR3: CASSPVGQVNYGYTF

J: TRBJ1-3
D: TRBD1
V: TRBV5-1
size: .
DNA: TGCGCCAGCAGCAGACGACAGGGTGGAAACACCATATATTTT
CDR3: CASSRRQGGNTIYF

J: TRBJ2-7
D: TRBD2
V: TRBV2
size: .
DNA: TGTGCCAGCAGTGCACTAGCGTCTGCTTCCTACGAGCAGTACTTC
CDR3: CASSALASASYEQYF

J: TRBJ1-1
D: TRBD1
V: TRBV19
size: .
DNA: TGTGCCAGTAGTATAGATGCCGGGACAGGGCTCGCTGAAGCTTTCTTT
CDR3: CASSIDAGTGLAEAFF

J: TRBJ1-3
D: .
V: TRBV5-4
size: .
DNA: TGTGCCAGCAGCTTTTGGCAATCTGGAAACACCATATATTTT
CDR3: CASSFWQSGNTIYF

J: TRBJ1-1
D: .
V: TRBV7-9
size: .
DNA: TGTGCCAGCAGCTTAGGGAGGCGAGACACTGAAGCTTTCTTT
CDR3: CASSLGRRDTEAFF

J: TRBJ1-5
D: TRBD1
V: TRBV6-5
size: .
DNA: TGTGCCAGCAGTTCCAGGGGGATAGGATATCAGCCCCAGCATTTT
CDR3: CASSSRGIGYQPQHF

J: TRBJ2-7
D: TRBD2
V: TRBV11-3
size: .
DNA: TGTGCCAGCAGCTTCCCGGGACTAGCGGGACCGGCTCCCCTCGAGCAGTACTTC
CDR3: CASSFPGLAGPAPLEQYF

J: TRBJ2-7
D: TRBD1
V: TRBV7-2
size: few
DNA: TGTGCCAGCAGCTTTGTGGGACAGGGAGCCTACGAGCAGTACTTC
CDR3: CASSFVGQGAYEQYF

J: TRBJ1-6
D: .
V: TRBV6-6
size: few
DNA: TGTGCCAGCAGTTACCTTCCGAGAGGTAATTCACCCCTCCACTTT
CDR3: CASSYLPRGNSPLHF

J: TRBJ2-1
D: .
V: TRBV7-6
size: few
DNA: TGTGCCAGCAGCCCACAAGAATCCTACAATGAGCAGTTCTTC
CDR3: CASSPQESYNEQFF

J: TRBJ2-1
D: TRBD2
V: TRBV5-1
size: .
DNA: TGCGCCAGCAGCACCGGGACTAGCGGGAGTAATGAGCAGTTCTTC
CDR3: CASSTGTSGSNEQFF

J: TRBJ1-6
D: TRBD1
V: TRBV5-1
size: .
DNA: TGCGCCAGCAGCTCCGGGACAGGGAACTATAATTCACCCCTCCACTTT
CDR3: CASSSGTGNYNSPLHF

J: TRBJ2-7
D: TRBD2
V: TRBV7-8
size: .
DNA: TGTGCCAGCAGCTTAGGGGGGGTGGGAGGGTTCTCCTACGAGCAGTACTTC
CDR3: CASSLGGVGGFSYEQYF

J: TRBJ1-6
D: .
V: TRBV6-6
size: .
DNA: TGTGCCAGCAAGGAGTGGGGCGGGGATTCACCCCTCCACTTT
CDR3: CASKEWGGDSPLHF

J: TRBJ1-1
D: TRBD1
V: TRBV25-1
size: once
DNA: TGTGCCAGCAGTTTTAACAGGGGTAGCACTGAAGCTTTCTTT
CDR3: CASSFNRGSTEAFF

J: TRBJ1-1
D: .
V: TRBV5-1
size: .
DNA: TGCGCCAGCAGCTTCGAGGGCCCTGAAGCTTTCTTT
CDR3: CASSFEGPEAFF

J: TRBJ2-7
D: TRBD2
V: TRBV7-6
size: once
DNA: TGTGCCAGCAGCTTAGAGGGGACTAGCTCCTACGAGCAGTACTTC
CDR3: CASSLEGTSSYEQYF

J: TRBJ1-6
D: .
V: TRBV7-9
size: .
DNA: TGTGCCAGCAGCTTGCAGGTCTATAATTCACCCCTCCACTTT
CDR3: CASSLQVYNSPLHF

J: TRBJ1-2
D: TRBD1
V: TRBV6-5
size: .
DNA: TGTGCCAGCAGTTACGACAGGGAGACTGGCTACACCTTC
CDR3: CASSYDRETGYTF

J: TRBJ2-6
D: TRBD2
V: TRBV25-1
size: few
DNA: TGTGCCAGCAGGGAGGGGACTAGCTCTGGGGCCAACGTCCTGACTTTC
CDR3: CASREGTSSGANVLTF

J: TRBJ2-7
D: .
V: TRBV11-2
size: .
DNA: TGTGCCAGCAGCGCGTACAGGGTGAGGAACGAGCAGTACTTC
CDR3: CASSAYRVRNEQYF

J: TRBJ2-2
D: TRBD2
V: TRBV5-8
size: .
DNA: TGTGCCAGCAGCTTTGGGCCGGGAGGGGAAGGCGGGGAGCTGTTTTTT
CDR3: CASSFGPGGEGGELFF